The 27 T cell receptor beta chains below were found in one sample sequenced in a study of post-analysis software for immune sequencing data (dated by TCRdb to the mid-2010s). General study outcomes and caveats: Patients showed significantly higher frequencies than controls for a handful of TRBV segments, among them TRBV5-6, TRBV5-1 and TRBV20-1.

Their cognate antigens are unknown. The library relied on PCR. The instrument given in TCRdb is Illumina HiSeq 2500. To reduce PCR and sequencing biases, unique molecular identifiers were built into the TCR beta cDNA libraries. TCRdb cleaned the public reads at Q25 with fastp, built clones with MiXCR and kept in-frame beta chains. Every entry covers one CDR3 protein and lists the most common genes and DNA from its rows. Recorded for this sample are fewer than 850,000 distinct CDR3 sequences; 25% to 30% of them occurred a single time. Approximately 0.6% of the sample belongs to the ten largest clones. The specimen was blood. The receptors stem from a girl between 5 and 17 years old with multiple sclerosis.

The rearrangement links TRBV5-1 to TRBJ2-7; no clear D. V gave up 3 bases and J gave up 2 bases, with 18 bases separating them. Germline CDR1 and CDR2: SGHRS and YFSETQ. The CDR3 has 16 amino acids. This chain's CDR3 is CASSWKQPGVPYEQYF. The CDR3 DNA sequence: TGCGCCAGCAGCTGGAAGCAGCCTGGGGTCCCCTACGAGCAGTACTTC.

With respect to this clonotype: A junction end diverges from the germline sequence, so it may reflect a read error. The CDR3 region is CAGSVQAASYEQYF. The CDR3 bases are TGTGCCGGCAGCGTGCAGGCAGCCTCCTACGAGCAGTACTTC. The gene calls are TRBV9 and TRBJ2-7; D is unclear. CDR3 length: 14 residues. Germline CDR1 SGDLS, CDR2 YYNGEE.

This clonotype was recorded once. This likely came from a read error, as a far larger clone is one base away. V is TRBV27 and J is TRBJ2-5; possibly TRBD2 for D (5 bases). This CDR3 comprises 13 residues. V lost 3 bases and J lost 2, with 7 bases in between. CDR1 and CDR2 (germline): MNHEY, SMNVEV (reference sequence). DNA for the CDR3: TGTGCCAGCAGTTTCGGGGTTCAAGAGACCCAGTACTTC. This codes for CASSFGVQETQYF.

The V call is TRBV6-2 or TRBV6-3, the J call TRBJ1-5; perhaps TRBD1 as D (6 bases). CDR1 is MNHEY, CDR2 SVGEGT, per germline. The CDR3 extends over 14 amino acids. Deletions cut 7 bases from V and 6 bases from J, with 16 bases between. The CDR3 spells CASTTGLRGQPQHF. CDR3 DNA: TGTGCCAGCACCACAGGGCTGCGGGGTCAGCCCCAGCATTTT.

This sequence joins TRBV28 and TRBJ2-7, with 7 bases fitting TRBD1. The germline CDR1 and CDR2 sequences are MDHEN and SYDVKM. The ends lost 3 bases at V and 3 bases at J; junction bases unmatched: 8. CDR3 length: 15 amino acids. This chain's CDR3 is CASSFWSGGGYEQYF. The DNA of the CDR3 is TGTGCCAGCAGTTTTTGGTCAGGGGGTGGCTACGAGCAGTACTTC.

Worth noting for this clonotype: This may be a read error: a much more frequent sequence differs by one nucleotide. The chain joins TRBV6-2 or TRBV6-3 to TRBJ2-1; unclear D gene. The CDR3 totals 15 residues. Germline V gene lookup returns CDR1 MNHEY and CDR2 SVGEGT. The chain's CDR3 is CASSYSIPRPYEQDF. The CDR3 DNA reads as TGTGCCAGCAGTTACTCGATCCCAAGGCCTTACGAGCAGGACTTC.

This chain joins TRBV20-1 and TRBJ1-2, with D tentatively TRBD1 (6 bases). From germline, CDR1 is DFQATT and CDR2 SNEGSKA (reference sequence). The CDR3 length is 17 residues. The V end was cut by 3 bases, the J end by 7 bases, with 27 bases between. The CDR3 spells CSARASGQGQALSGYTF. The CDR3 region has the DNA TGCAGTGCTAGGGCCAGTGGCCAGGGGCAAGCACTGAGTGGCTACACCTTC.

Ten or more counts support this clonotype. V usage is TRBV29-1 and J usage is TRBJ2-5; D perhaps matches TRBD2 (5 bases). The CDR3 contains 9 residues. Trimming took 3 bases from V and 10 from J, leaving 6 bases between them. CDR1 is SQVTM and CDR2 is ANQGSEA in the germline V gene. The CDR3 DNA follows: TGCAGCGTTGACCGGGACCAGTACTTC. Amino acid sequence: CSVDRDQYF.

This clonotype was seen only a few times. V usage is TRBV6-5 and J usage is TRBJ1-2; TRBD1 matches 9 bases. Germline values: CDR1 MNHEY, CDR2 SVGAGI. The CDR3 has 16 amino acids. Trimming at V came to 6 bases and at J to 1 base, leaving 9 bases not matched to a gene. CDR3 sequence (DNA): TGTGCCAGCAGCCGTTGGACAGGGGCGATTAACTATGGCTACACCTTC. Encoded protein: CASSRWTGAINYGYTF.

This clonotype was seen a single time. This may stem from a read error, because a much larger clone lies one nucleotide away. The CDR3 sequence: CASSVGRHRCTF. CDR3 in DNA: TGTGCCAGCAGCGTTGGCCGCCACCGCTGCACCTTC. The V call is TRBV14, the J call TRBJ1-2; D ambiguous. Germline CDR1 SGHDN, CDR2 FVKESK. The germline V and J ends were trimmed by 5 bases and 13 bases, with 17 bases remaining between them. The CDR3 is 12 amino acids.

This clonotype was counted ten times or more. This rearrangement joins TRBV7-2 to TRBJ1-5; 9 nucleotides agree with TRBD1. This CDR3 comprises 15 residues. Germline values: CDR1 SGHTA, CDR2 FQGNSA. With 5 bases clipped from V and 3 bases from J, the junction kept 5 bases outside the gene matches. In DNA form, the CDR3 reads TGTGCCAGCAGCCCTGACAGGGGGAACAATCAGCCCCAGCATTTT. Translated, it gives CASSPDRGNNQPQHF.

The genes are TRBV5-1 and TRBJ2-5; no definite D call. CDR1 and CDR2 (germline): SGHRS, YFSETQ. The V gene lost 4 bases and the J gene lost 3 bases, with 13 bases spanning the gap. The CDR3 spans 14 residues. DNA for the CDR3: TGCGCCAGCAGCCAAACCTCCAGAGAAGAGACCCAGTACTTC. Amino acid sequence: CASSQTSREETQYF.

The rearrangement links TRBV7-9 to TRBJ1-1; tentative D call: TRBD1 (5 bases). V dropped 4 bases and J dropped 10 bases, with 25 bases sitting between them. Germline assignment: CDR1 SEHNR and CDR2 FQNEAQ (reference sequence). The CDR3 spans 16 residues. The CDR3 loop is CASSSSLTGGDQGAFF. The CDR3 DNA reads as TGTGCCAGCAGCTCATCCCTTACGGGAGGGGACCAGGGAGCTTTCTTT. Using reference TRBV7-9 and TRBJ1-1 for the parts outside the CDR3, the full variable domain is DTGVSQNPRHKITKRGQNVTFRCDPISEHNRLYWYRQTLGQGPEFLTYFQNEAQLEKSRLLSDRFSAERPKGSFSTLEIQRTEQGDSAMYLCASSSSLTGGDQGAFFGQGTRLTVV.

V is TRBV4-3 and J is TRBJ2-7, with TRBD1 matching over 7 bases. V dropped 5 bases and J dropped 2; count of bases not matched to a gene: 6. CDR1 LGHNA and CDR2 YSLEER come from the germline V gene. The CDR3 extends over 14 amino acids. CDR3 in amino acids: CASSTRQGPYEQYF. In DNA form, the CDR3 reads TGCGCCAGCAGCACCCGACAGGGACCCTACGAGCAGTACTTC.

CDR3 DNA: TGTGCCAGCACGGTGGGAGGCACTGAAGCTTTCTTT. Its translation: CASTVGGTEAFF. The genes are TRBV28 and TRBJ1-1; D is unclear. This CDR3 region has 12 residues. The germline V gene has CDR1 MDHEN and CDR2 SYDVKM. The V end lost 7 bases, the J end lost 4 bases, and 10 bases lay between the germline ends.

The chain couples TRBV20-1 to TRBJ2-1; 9 positions match TRBD2. V lost 0 bases to trimming and J lost 4 bases; unmatched junction nucleotides: 16. This CDR3 spans 19 amino acids. Germline V gene lookup returns CDR1 DFQATT and CDR2 SNEGSKA (reference sequence). DNA for the CDR3: TGCAGTGCTAGAGATCAATCCCTAGCGGGGCCCTTCCTTTACAATGAGCAGTTCTTC. It is translated as CSARDQSLAGPFLYNEQFF.

This clonotype was found a few times. The genes are TRBV20-1 and TRBJ2-5; 7 nucleotides match TRBD2. The DNA end is a closer match to TRBJ2-7, so the J assignment may be wrong. This CDR3 comprises 15 residues. Germline values: CDR1 DFQATT, CDR2 SNEGSKA (reference sequence). The chain's CDR3 is CSARAPLAVNHEQYF. CDR3 DNA sequence: TGCAGTGCTAGAGCCCCCCTAGCGGTTAACCACGAGCAGTACTTC.

The genes are TRBV27 and TRBJ1-2; D possibly corresponds to TRBD1 (6 bases). This CDR3 spans 15 amino acids. Looked up from germline, CDR1 is MNHEY and CDR2 is SMNVEV (reference sequence). Trimming cost V 5 bases and J 2 bases, with 15 bases left between them. This CDR3 is CASSLLAGVNYGYTF. DNA for the CDR3: TGTGCCAGCAGTCTCTTGGCAGGGGTCAACTATGGCTACACCTTC.

The chain has TRBV6-5 and TRBJ1-1; D unclear. CDR1 is MNHEY, CDR2 SVGAGI, per germline. This CDR3 region has 13 residues. Between the trimmed V and J ends, which lost 6 bases and 1 base, there was a span of 9 bases. CDR3 DNA sequence: TGTGCCAGCAGACGAACGGGGAACACTGAAGCTTTCTTT. Its translation is CASRRTGNTEAFF.

This clonotype was counted between two and nine times. The chain recombines TRBV27 with TRBJ2-7; D assignment may be TRBD1 or TRBD2 (5 bases each). The length of the CDR3 is 12 residues. Trimming cost V 11 bases and J 0 bases, with 11 bases left between them. Germline CDR1 and CDR2: MNHEY and SMNVEV (reference sequence). Here the CDR3 DNA reads TGTGCCGGGGACGGGCACTCCTACGAGCAGTACTTC. It specifies CAGDGHSYEQYF.

This clonotype has a handful of counts. The chain combines TRBV6-5 with TRBJ2-5; 8 nucleotides agree with TRBD1. The CDR3 loop spans 14 amino acids. The junction had 6 bases not matched to a gene; V was cut back by 2 bases and J by 7 bases. Germline CDR1 is MNHEY and CDR2 is SVGAGI. The CDR3 DNA reads TGTGCCAGCAGTTACCTGACAGGGGTAGGGACCCAGTACTTC. As protein: CASSYLTGVGTQYF.

At least ten counts were recorded for this clonotype. V gene TRBV15 combines with J gene TRBJ2-5; no definite D call. V lost 0 bases, J lost 0 bases, and 5 bases lay in between. The CDR3 runs 14 residues. Germline V CDR1 and CDR2: LNHNV, YYDKDF (reference sequence). The CDR3 bases are TGTGCCACCAGCAGAGACCGATACCAAGAGACCCAGTACTTC. Translation: CATSRDRYQETQYF.

This clonotype occurred a few times. A read error may account for a junction end that differs from germline. This chain links TRBV20-1 with TRBJ2-5; 7 bases are shared with TRBD1. Germline-derived CDR1 and CDR2 are DFQATT and SNEGSKA (reference sequence). The CDR3 loop spans 13 amino acids. The CDR3 DNA reads as TGCAGTGCTAGGAGGGGGCCAGAAGAGGCCCAGTACTTC. Its protein is CSARRGPEEAQYF.

The rearrangement links TRBV5-1 to TRBJ2-5; 9 bases fit TRBD2. Matching the DNA end better, TRBJ2-7 makes the J call doubtful. The V gene's germline CDR1 is SGHRS and CDR2 YFSETQ. CDR3 length: 14 amino acids. CDR3 loop: CASKTRAGGLEQYF. The CDR3 coding sequence is TGCGCCAGCAAAACCCGGGCGGGAGGGCTCGAGCAGTACTTC.

The J gene is TRBJ1-5, the V gene TRBV20-1; TRBD1 matches 12 bases. V shed 8 bases and J 1 base; nucleotides not matched to a gene: 6. Germline CDR1 and CDR2: DFQATT and SNEGSKA (reference sequence). The CDR3 runs 15 residues. CDR3 sequence reads: CSWGQGARSNQPQHF. DNA for the CDR3: TGCAGTTGGGGACAGGGGGCGCGAAGCAATCAGCCCCAGCATTTT.

This clonotype was seen ten or more times. V is TRBV4-3 and J is TRBJ2-1; D is unclear. Trimming took off 0 bases at V and 5 bases at J, with 8 bases between the two ends. CDR3 size: 14 residues. The V gene's germline CDR1 is LGHNA and CDR2 YSLEER. CDR3 coding DNA: TGCGCCAGCAGCCAAGATCGGACGCACAATGAGCAGTTCTTC. Translated: CASSQDRTHNEQFF.

The chain joins TRBV3-1 to TRBJ1-2; possible D gene TRBD1, 6 bases. CDR1 and CDR2 from the germline V gene are LGHDT and YNNKEL (reference sequence). With 3 bases removed from V and 3 bases from J, the gap between germline ends came to 11 bases. The CDR3 has 14 residues. This CDR3 reads CASSHTGSDYGYTF. The CDR3 region has the DNA TGTGCCAGCAGCCACACAGGGTCTGACTATGGCTACACCTTC.